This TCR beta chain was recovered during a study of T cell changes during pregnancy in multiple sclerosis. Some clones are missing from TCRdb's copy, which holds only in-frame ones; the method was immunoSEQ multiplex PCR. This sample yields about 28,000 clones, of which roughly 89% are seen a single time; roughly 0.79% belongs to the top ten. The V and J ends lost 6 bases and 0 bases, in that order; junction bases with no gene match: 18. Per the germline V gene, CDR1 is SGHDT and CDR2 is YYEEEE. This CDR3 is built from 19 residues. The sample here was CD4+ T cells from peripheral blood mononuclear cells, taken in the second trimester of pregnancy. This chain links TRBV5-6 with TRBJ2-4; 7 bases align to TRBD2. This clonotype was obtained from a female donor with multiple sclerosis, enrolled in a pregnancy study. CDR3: CASTLRGGGFQIAKNIQYF. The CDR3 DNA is TGTGCCAGCACCCTACGTGGGGGAGGGTTCCAAATAGCCAAAAACATTCAGTACTTC.